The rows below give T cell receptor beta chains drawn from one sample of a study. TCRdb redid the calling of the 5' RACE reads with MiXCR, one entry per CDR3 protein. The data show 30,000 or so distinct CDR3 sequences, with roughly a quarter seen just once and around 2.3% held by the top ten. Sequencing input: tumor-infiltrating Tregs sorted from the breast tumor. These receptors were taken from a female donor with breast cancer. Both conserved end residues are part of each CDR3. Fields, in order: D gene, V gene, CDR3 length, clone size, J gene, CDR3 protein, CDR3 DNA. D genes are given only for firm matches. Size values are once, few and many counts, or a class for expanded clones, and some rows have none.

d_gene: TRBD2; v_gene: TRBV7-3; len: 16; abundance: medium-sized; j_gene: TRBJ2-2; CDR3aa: CASSQLAGGTAGELFF; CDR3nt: TGTGCCAGCAGCCAGCTAGCGGGAGGGACGGCCGGGGAGCTGTTTTTT
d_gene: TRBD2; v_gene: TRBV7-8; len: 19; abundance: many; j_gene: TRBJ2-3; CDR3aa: CASSTRLAGAAPSTDTQYF; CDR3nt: TGTGCCAGCAGCACGAGACTAGCGGGTGCCGCCCCTAGCACAGATACGCAGTATTTT
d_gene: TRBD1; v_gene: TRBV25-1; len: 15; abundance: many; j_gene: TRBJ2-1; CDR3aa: CASSEDRASFDEQFF; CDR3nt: TGTGCCAGCAGTGAGGACAGGGCGAGTTTCGATGAGCAGTTCTTC
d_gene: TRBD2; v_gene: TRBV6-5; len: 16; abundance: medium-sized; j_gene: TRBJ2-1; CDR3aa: CASSTPGTSGRNEQFF; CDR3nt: TGTGCCAGCAGTACACCGGGGACTAGCGGGAGAAATGAGCAGTTCTTC
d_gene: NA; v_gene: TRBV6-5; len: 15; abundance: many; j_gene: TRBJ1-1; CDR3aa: CASSYSAGMNTEAFF; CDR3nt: TGTGCCAGCAGTTACTCGGCAGGGATGAACACTGAAGCTTTCTTT
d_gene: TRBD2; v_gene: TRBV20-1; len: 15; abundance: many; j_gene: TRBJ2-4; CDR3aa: CSASRTSAHKNIQYF; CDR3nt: TGCAGTGCAAGTAGGACTAGCGCGCACAAAAACATTCAGTACTTC
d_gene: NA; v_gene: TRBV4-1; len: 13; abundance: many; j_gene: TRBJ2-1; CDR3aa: CASSQLLVGVSIF; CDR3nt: TGCGCCAGCAGCCAACTGCTAGTTGGGGTGAGCATCTTC
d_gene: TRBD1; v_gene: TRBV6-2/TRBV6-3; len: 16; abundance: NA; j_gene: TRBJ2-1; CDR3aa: CASSYIGQVPYNEQFF; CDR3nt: TGTGCCAGCAGTTACATCGGACAGGTGCCCTACAATGAGCAGTTCTTC
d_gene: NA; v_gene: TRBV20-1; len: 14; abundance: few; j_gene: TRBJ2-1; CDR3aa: CSAKMGESYNEQFF; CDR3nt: TGCAGTGCTAAGATGGGAGAAAGCTACAATGAGCAGTTCTTC
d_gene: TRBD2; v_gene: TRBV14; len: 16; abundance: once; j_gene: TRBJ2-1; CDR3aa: CASSQRLAGGPPRQFF; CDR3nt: TGTGCCAGCAGCCAGCGACTAGCGGGAGGGCCACCCAGGCAGTTCTTC
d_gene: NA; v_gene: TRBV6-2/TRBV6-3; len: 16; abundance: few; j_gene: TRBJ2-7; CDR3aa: CASSYSSRTVSYEQYF; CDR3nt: TGTGCCAGCAGTTACTCCTCCCGGACGGTATCCTACGAGCAGTACTTC
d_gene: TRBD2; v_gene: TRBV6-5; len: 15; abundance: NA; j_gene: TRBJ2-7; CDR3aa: CASSPGTSGRGGQYF; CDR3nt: TGTGCCAGCAGCCCCGGGACTAGCGGGAGAGGCGGGCAGTACTTC
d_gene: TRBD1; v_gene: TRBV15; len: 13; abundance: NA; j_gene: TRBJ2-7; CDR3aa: CATSKGQNYEQYF; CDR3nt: TGTGCCACCAGCAAGGGACAGAACTACGAGCAGTACTTC
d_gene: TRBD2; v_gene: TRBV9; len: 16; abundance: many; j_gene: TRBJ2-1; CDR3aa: CASSVEGLAGYNEQFF; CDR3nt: TGTGCCAGCAGCGTAGAGGGGCTAGCGGGATACAATGAGCAGTTCTTC
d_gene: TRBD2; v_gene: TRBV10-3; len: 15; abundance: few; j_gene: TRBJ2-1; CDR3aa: CAISEMGLAGVEQFF; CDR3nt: TGTGCCATCAGTGAAATGGGACTAGCGGGAGTTGAGCAGTTCTTC
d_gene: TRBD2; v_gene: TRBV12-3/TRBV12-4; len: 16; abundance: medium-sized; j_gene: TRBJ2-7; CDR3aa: CASSFSPGLVPYEQYF; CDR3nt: TGTGCCAGCAGTTTCTCTCCGGGACTAGTACCCTACGAGCAGTACTTC
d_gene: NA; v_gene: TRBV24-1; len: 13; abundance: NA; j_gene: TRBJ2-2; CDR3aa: CATRELNTGELFF; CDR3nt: TGTGCCACCAGGGAATTGAACACCGGGGAGCTGTTTTTT
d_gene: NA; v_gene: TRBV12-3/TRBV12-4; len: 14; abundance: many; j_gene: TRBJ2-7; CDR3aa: CASSLTGPSAEQYF; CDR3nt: TGTGCCAGCAGTTTAACGGGCCCCTCCGCCGAGCAGTACTTC
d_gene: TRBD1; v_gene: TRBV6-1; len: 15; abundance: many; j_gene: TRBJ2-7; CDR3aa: CASRGPGQGFGEQYF; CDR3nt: TGTGCCAGCAGGGGACCGGGACAGGGTTTTGGTGAGCAGTACTTC
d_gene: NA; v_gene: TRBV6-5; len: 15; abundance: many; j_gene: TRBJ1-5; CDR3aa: CASSYSFQSNQPQHF; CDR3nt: TGTGCCAGCAGTTACTCGTTTCAGTCCAATCAGCCCCAGCATTTT
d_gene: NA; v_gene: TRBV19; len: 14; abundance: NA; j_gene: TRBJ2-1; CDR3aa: CASSIQGRYNEQFF; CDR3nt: TGTGCCAGTAGTATACAGGGTCGGTACAATGAGCAGTTCTTC
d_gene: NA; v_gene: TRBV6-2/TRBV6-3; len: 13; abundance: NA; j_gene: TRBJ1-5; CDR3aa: CASRGTSNQPQHF; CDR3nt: TGTGCCAGCAGGGGGACCAGCAATCAGCCCCAGCATTTT
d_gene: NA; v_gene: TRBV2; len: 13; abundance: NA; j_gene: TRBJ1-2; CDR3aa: CASSLGRYGGYTF; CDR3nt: TGTGCCAGCAGTCTAGGACGGTACGGTGGCTACACCTTC
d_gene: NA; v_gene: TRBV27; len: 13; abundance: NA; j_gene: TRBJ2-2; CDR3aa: CASSLSSTGELFF; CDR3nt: TGTGCCAGCAGTTTATCGTCCACCGGGGAGCTGTTTTTT